The source of this TCR beta chain is a study of T-cell reconstitution after alpha-beta-depleted transplantation in children. Study-level findings and limits: T-cell numbers and diversity one year post-transplant derived largely from freshly generated T cells. Expanded clones from the graft, numbering several hundred, reportedly supplied alpha-beta T cells about two months after transplant.

The V gene's germline CDR1 is SGHRS and CDR2 YFSETQ. The germline V and J ends were trimmed by 4 bases and 6 bases, with 14 bases remaining between them. This CDR3 region has 13 residues. For TCRbeta, the library was prepared with unique molecular identifiers. Each CDR3 protein gets one entry after TCRdb re-called the PCR reads with MiXCR. Of under 450,000 distinct CDR3 sequences listed, about 17% are singletons. This clonotype was seen many times. Antigen unknown. The TCR comes from a boy less than two years old who had a stem cell transplant for Wiskott-Aldrich syndrome, so the T cells may come from the graft donor. The V and J genes are TRBV5-1 and TRBJ2-7, with D possibly TRBD2 on 6 matching bases. The source material was PBMCs, mostly from graft donor cells, sampled 360 days after TCRalphabeta/CD19-depleted stem cell transplant. The CDR3 DNA reads as TGCGCCAGCAGCGCGGGACGGTCTCGCGAGCAGTACTTC. Translating it yields CASSAGRSREQYF.